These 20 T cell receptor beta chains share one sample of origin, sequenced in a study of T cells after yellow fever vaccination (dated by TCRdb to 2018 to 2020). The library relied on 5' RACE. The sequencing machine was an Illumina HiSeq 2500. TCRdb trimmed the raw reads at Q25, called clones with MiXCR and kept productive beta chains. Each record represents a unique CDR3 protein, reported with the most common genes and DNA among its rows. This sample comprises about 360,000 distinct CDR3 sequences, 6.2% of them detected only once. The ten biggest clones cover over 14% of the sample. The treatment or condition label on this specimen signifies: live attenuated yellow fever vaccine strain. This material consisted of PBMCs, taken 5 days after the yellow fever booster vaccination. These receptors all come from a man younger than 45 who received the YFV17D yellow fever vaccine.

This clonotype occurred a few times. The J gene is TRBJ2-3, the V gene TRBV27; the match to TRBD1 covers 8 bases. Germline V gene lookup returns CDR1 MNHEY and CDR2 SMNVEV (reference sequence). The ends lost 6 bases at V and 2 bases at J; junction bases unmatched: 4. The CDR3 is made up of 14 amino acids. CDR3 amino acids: CASSRTGTTDTQYF. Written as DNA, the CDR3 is TGTGCCAGCAGCAGGACAGGGACCACAGATACGCAGTATTTT.

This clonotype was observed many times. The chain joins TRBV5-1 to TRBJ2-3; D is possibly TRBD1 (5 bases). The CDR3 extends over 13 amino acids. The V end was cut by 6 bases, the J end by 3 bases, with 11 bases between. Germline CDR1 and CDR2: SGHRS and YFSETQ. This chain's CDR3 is CASTQQDTDTQYF. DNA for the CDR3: TGCGCCAGCACCCAACAGGATACAGATACGCAGTATTTT.

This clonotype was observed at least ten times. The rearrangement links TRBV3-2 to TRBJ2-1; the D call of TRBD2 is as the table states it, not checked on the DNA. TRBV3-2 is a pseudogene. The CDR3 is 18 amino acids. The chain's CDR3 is CATRGITSGRARGHEQFF. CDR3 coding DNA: TGTGCCACGAGGGGGATTACTAGCGGGAGGGCCCGCGGCCATGAGCAGTTCTTC.

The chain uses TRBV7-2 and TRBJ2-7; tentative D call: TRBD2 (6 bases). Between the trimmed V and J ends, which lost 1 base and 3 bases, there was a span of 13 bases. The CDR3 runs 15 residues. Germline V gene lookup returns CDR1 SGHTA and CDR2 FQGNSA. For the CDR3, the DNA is TGTGCCAGCAGCTTAGGGTCTAGCGATCTCTACGAGCAGTACTTC. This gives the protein CASSLGSSDLYEQYF.

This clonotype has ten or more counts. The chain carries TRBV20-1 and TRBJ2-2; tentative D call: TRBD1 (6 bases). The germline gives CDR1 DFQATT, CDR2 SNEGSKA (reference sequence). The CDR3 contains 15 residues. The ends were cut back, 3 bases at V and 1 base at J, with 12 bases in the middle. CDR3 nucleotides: TGCAGTGCTAGTCGGCCACAGGGGAACACCGGGGAGCTGTTTTTT. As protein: CSASRPQGNTGELFF.

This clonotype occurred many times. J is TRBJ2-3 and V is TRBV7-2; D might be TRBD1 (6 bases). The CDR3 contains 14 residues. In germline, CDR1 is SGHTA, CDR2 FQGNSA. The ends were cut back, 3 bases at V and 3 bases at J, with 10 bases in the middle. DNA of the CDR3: TGTGCCAGCAGCTTTACTAGGGGGACAGATACGCAGTATTTT. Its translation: CASSFTRGTDTQYF.

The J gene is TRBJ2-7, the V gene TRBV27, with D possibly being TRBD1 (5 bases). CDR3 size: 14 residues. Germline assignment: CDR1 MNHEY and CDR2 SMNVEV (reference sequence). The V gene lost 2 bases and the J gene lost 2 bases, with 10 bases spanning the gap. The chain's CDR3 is CASSLRGQPYEQYF. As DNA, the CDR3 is TGTGCCAGCAGTTTAAGGGGTCAACCCTACGAGCAGTACTTC.

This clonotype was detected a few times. DNA for the CDR3: TGTGCCAGCAGTTTAGGGTTCGGTTTGTATGAGCAGTTCTTC. It encodes CASSLGFGLYEQFF. The chain employs TRBV12-3 or TRBV12-4 and TRBJ2-1; D is unresolved. This CDR3 region has 14 residues. The V and J ends lost 1 base and 8 bases respectively, with 12 bases between them.

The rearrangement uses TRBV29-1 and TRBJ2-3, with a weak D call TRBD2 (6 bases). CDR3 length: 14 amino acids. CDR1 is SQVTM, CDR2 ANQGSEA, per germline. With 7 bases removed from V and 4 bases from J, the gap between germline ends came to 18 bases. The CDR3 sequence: CSAKLAGVADTQYF. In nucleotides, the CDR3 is TGCAGCGCCAAACTAGCTGGAGTTGCAGATACGCAGTATTTT.

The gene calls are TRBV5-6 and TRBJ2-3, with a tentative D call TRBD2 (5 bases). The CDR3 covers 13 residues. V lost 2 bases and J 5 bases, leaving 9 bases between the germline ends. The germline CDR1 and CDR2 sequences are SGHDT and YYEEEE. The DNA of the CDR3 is TGTGCCAGCAGCTTCATTCGGGGAGATACGCAGTATTTT. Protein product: CASSFIRGDTQYF.

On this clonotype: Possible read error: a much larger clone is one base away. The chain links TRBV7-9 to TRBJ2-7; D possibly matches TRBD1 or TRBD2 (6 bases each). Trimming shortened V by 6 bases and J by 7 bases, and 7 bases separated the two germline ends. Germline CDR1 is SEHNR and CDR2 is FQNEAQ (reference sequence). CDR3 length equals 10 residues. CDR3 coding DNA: TGTGCCAGCAGAGGGGGGGAGCAGTACTTC. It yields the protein CASRGGEQYF.

CDR3 amino acids: CASSLDSYQGGYGYTF. Here the CDR3 DNA reads TGTGCCAGCAGCTTAGACTCTTATCAGGGGGGATATGGCTACACCTTC. The chain combines TRBV11-2 with TRBJ1-2; 7 nucleotides agree with TRBD1. The V gene end was trimmed by 0 bases and the J gene end by 5 bases; junction bases not matched to a gene: 9. The germline V gene has CDR1 SGHAT and CDR2 FQNNGV. CDR3 size: 16 residues.

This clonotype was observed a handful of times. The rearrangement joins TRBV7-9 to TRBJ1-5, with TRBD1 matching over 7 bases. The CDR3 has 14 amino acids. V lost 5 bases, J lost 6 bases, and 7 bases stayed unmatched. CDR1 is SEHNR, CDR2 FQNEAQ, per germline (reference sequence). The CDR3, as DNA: TGTGCCAGCAGCCGAAACGACAGGGTTCAGCCCCAGCATTTT. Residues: CASSRNDRVQPQHF.

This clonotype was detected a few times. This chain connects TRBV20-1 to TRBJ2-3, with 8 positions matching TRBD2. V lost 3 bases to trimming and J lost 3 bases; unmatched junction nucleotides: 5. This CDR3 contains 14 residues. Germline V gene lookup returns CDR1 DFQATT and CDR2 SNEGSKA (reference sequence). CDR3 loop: CSARGGRMTDTQYF. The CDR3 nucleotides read TGCAGTGCTAGGGGCGGGAGGATGACAGATACGCAGTATTTT.

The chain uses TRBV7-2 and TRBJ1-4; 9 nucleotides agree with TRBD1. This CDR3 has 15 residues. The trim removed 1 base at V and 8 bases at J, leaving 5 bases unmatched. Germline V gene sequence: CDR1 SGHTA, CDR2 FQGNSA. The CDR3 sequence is CASSLGGTGTEKLFF. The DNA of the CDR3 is TGTGCCAGCAGCTTAGGGGGGACAGGGACCGAAAAACTGTTTTTT.

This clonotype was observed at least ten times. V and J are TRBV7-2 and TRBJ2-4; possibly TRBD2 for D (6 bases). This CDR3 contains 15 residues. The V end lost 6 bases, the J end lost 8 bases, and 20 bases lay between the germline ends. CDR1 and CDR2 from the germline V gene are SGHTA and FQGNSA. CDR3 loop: CASRRQLSGGDIQYF. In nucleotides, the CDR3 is TGTGCCAGCAGACGACAGCTTTCAGGAGGGGACATTCAGTACTTC. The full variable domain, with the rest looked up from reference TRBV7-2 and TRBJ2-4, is GAGVSQSPSNKVTEKGKDVELRCDPISGHTALYWYRQSLGQGLEFLIYFQGNSAPDKSGLPSDRFSAERTGGSVSTLTIQRTQQEDSAVYLCASRRQLSGGDIQYFGAGTRLSVL.

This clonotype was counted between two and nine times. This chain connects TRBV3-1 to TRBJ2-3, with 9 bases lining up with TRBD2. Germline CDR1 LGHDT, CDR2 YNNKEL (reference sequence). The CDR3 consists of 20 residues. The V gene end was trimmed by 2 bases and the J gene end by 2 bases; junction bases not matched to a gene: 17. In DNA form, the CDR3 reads TGTGCCAGCAGCCAATCACCCCCGGTGGCGGGAGGGACTTTCACAGATACGCAGTATTTT. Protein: CASSQSPPVAGGTFTDTQYF.

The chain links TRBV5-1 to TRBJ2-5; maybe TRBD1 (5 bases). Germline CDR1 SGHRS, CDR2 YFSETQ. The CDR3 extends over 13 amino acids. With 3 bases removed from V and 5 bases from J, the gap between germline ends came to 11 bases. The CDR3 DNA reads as TGCGCCAGCAGCTCGGCCAGGGCCGAGACCCAGTACTTC. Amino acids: CASSSARAETQYF.

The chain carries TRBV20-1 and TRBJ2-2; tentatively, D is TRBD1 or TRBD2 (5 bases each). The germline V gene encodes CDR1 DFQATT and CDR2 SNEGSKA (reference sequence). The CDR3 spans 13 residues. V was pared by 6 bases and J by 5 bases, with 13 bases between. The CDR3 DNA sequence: TGCAGTGCCCGCGGGCAGGGTACCGGGGAGCTGTTTTTT. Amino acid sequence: CSARGQGTGELFF.

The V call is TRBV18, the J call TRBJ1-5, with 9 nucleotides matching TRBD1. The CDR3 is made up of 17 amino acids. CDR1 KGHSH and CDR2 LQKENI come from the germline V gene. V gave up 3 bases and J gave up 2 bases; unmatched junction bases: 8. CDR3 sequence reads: CASSPPGTGIGNQPQHF. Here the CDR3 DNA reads TGTGCCAGCTCACCCCCCGGGACAGGGATTGGCAATCAGCCCCAGCATTTT.